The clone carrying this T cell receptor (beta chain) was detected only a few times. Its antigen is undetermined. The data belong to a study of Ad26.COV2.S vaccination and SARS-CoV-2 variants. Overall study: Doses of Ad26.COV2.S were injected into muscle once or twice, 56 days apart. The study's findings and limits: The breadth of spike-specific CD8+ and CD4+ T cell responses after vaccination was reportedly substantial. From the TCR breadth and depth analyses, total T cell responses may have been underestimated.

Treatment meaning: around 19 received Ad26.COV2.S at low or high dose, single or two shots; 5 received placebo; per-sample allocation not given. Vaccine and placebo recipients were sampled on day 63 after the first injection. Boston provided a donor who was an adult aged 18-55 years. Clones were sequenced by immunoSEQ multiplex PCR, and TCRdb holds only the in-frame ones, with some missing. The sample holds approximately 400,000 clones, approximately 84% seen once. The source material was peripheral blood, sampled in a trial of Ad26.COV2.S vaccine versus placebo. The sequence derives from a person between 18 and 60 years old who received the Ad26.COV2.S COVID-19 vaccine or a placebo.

The chain's CDR3 is CASSLAGQAGNTIYF. CDR3 coding DNA: TGCGCCAGCAGCTTGGCCGGACAGGCTGGAAACACCATATATTTT. The V call is TRBV5-1, the J call TRBJ1-3, with 7 bases aligning to TRBD1. Germline lookup yields CDR1 SGHRS and CDR2 YFSETQ. Trimming cost V 0 bases and J 2 bases; bases outside gene matches: 2. The CDR3 runs to 15 residues.